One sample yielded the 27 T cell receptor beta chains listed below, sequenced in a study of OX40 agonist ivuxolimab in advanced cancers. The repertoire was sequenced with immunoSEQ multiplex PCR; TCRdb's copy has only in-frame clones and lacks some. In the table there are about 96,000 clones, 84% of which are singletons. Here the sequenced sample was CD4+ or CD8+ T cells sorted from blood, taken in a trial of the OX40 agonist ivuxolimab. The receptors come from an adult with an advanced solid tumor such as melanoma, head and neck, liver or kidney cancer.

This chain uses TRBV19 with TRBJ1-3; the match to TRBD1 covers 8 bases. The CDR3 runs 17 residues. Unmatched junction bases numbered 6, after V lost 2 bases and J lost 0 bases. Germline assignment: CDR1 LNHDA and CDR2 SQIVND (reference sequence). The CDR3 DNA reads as TGTGCCAGTAGTATACCTGGGGACAGGCTCTCTGGAAACACCATATATTTT. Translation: CASSIPGDRLSGNTIYF. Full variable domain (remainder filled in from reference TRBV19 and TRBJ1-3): DGGITQSPKYLFRKEGQNVTLSCEQNLNHDAMYWYRQDPGQGLRLIYYSQIVNDFQKGDIAEGYSVSREKKESFPLTVTSAQKNPTAFYLCASSIPGDRLSGNTIYFGEGSWLTVV.

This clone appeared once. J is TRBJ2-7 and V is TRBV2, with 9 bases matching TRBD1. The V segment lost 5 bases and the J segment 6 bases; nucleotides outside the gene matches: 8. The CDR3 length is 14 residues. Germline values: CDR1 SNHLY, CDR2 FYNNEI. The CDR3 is CASSPRDRVVEQYF. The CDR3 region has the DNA TGTGCCAGCAGTCCTCGGGACAGGGTTGTCGAGCAGTACTTC.

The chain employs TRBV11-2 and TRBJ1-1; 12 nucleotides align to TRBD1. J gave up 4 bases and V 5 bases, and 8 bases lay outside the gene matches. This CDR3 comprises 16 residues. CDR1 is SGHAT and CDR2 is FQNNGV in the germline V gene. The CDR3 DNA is TGTGCCAGCAGCCCTCGGGACAGGGGGCAAGTCACTGAAGCTTTCTTT. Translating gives CASSPRDRGQVTEAFF.

CDR3 region: CASRIAGGTYNEQFF. The CDR3 region has the DNA TGTGCCAGCAGGATAGCGGGAGGGACCTACAATGAGCAGTTCTTC. The chain joins TRBV27 to TRBJ2-1; 11 nucleotides align to TRBD2. The CDR3 consists of 15 residues. Trimming at V came to 6 bases and at J to 2 bases, leaving 3 bases not matched to a gene. Germline assignment: CDR1 MNHEY and CDR2 SMNVEV (reference sequence).

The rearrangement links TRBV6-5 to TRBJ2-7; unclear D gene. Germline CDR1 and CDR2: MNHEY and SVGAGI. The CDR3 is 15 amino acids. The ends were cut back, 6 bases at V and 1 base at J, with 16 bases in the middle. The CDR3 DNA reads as TGTGCCAGCAGGCGGACGAGTCCAGATTCCTACGAGCAGTACTTC. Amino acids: CASRRTSPDSYEQYF.

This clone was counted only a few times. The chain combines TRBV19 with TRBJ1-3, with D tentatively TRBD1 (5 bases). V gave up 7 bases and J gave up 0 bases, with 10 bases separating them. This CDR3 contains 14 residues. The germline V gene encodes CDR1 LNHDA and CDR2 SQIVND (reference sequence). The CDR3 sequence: CASKEQVSGNTIYF. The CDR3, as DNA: TGTGCCAGTAAGGAACAGGTCTCTGGAAACACCATATATTTT.

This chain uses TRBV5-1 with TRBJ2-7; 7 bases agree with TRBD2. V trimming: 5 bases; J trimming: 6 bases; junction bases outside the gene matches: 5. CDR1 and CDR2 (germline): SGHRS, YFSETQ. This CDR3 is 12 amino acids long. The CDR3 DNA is TGCGCCAGCAGTTTCTGGGAGGGCGAGCAGTACTTC. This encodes CASSFWEGEQYF.

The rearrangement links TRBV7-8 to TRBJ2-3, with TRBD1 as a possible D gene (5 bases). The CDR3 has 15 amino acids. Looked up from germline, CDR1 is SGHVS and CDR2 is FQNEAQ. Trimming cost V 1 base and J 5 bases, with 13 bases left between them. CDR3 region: CASSLEGRPLDTQYF. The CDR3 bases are TGTGCCAGCAGCTTAGAGGGGCGGCCCCTAGATACGCAGTATTTT. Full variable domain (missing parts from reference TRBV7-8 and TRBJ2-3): GAGVSQSPRYKVAKRGQDVALRCDPISGHVSLFWYQQALGQGPEFLTYFQNEAQLDKSGLPSDRFFAERPEGSVSTLKIQRTQQEDSAVYLCASSLEGRPLDTQYFGPGTRLTVL.

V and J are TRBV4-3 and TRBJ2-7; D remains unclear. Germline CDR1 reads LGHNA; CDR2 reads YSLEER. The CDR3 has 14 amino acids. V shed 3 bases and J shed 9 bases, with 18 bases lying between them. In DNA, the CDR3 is TGCGCCAGCAGCCAGAATGTCGGGCCCCTCGGGCAGTACTTC. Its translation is CASSQNVGPLGQYF.

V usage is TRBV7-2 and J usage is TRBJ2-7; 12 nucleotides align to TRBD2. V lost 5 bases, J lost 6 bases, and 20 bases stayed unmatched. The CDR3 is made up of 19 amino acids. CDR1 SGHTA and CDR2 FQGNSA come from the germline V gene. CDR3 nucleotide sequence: TGTGCCAGCAGCCTGACTAGCGGGAGAATGAACCCGATTTCGAGCGAGCAGTACTTC. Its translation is CASSLTSGRMNPISSEQYF.

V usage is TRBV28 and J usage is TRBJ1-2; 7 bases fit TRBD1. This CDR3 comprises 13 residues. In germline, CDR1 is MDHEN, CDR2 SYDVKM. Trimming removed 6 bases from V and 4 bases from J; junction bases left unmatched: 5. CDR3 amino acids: CASRPGTVYGYTF. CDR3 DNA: TGTGCCAGCAGACCAGGGACAGTCTATGGCTACACCTTC.

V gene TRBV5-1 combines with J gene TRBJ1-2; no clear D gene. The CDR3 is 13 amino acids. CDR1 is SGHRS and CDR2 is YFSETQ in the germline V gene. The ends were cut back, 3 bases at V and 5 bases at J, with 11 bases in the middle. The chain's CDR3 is CASSSGPFYGYTF. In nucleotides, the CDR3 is TGCGCCAGCAGCTCGGGCCCCTTTTATGGCTACACCTTC.

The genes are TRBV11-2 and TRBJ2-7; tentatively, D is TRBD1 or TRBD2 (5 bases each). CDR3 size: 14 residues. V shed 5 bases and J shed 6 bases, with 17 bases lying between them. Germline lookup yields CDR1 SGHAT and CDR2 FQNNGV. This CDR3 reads CASSVNKRGVEQYF. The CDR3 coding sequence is TGTGCCAGCAGCGTTAATAAGAGAGGGGTCGAGCAGTACTTC.

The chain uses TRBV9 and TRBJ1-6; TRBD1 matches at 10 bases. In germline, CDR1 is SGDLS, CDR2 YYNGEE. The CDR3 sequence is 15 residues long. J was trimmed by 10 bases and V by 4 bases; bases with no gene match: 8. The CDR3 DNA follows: TGTGCCAGCAGCCCACGACAGGGGGCCGACTCACCCCTCCACTTT. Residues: CASSPRQGADSPLHF.

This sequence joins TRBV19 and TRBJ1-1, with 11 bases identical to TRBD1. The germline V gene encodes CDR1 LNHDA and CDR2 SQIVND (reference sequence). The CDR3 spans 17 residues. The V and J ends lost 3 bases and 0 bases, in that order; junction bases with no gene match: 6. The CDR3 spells CASSIRGQGVVNTEAFF. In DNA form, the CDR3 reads TGTGCCAGTAGTATCCGGGGACAGGGGGTCGTGAACACTGAAGCTTTCTTT.

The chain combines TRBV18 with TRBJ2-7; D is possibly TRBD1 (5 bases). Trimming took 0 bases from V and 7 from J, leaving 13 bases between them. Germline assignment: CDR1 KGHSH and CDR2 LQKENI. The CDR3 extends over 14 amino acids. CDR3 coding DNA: TGTGCCAGCTCACCACCAGGGCAGGGCCGTGAGCAGTACTTC. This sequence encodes CASSPPGQGREQYF.

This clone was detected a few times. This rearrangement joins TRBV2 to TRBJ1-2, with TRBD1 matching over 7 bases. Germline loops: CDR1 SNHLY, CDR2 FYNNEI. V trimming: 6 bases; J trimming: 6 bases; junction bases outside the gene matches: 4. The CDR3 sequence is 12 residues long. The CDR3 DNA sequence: TGTGCCAGCAGCCTACAGGGGAATGGCTACACCTTC. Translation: CASSLQGNGYTF.

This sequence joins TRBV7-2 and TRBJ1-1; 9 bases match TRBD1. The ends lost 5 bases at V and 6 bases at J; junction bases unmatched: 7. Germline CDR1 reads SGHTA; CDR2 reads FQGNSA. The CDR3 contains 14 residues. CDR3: CASSPTGGKAEAFF. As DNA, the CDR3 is TGTGCCAGCAGCCCAACAGGGGGCAAGGCTGAAGCTTTCTTT.

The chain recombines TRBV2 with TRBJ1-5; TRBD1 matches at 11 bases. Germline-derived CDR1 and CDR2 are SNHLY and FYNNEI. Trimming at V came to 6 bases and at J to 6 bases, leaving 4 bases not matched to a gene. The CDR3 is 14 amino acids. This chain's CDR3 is CASRGTGGSQPQHF. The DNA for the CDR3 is TGTGCCAGCAGGGGGACAGGGGGGTCTCAGCCCCAGCATTTT.

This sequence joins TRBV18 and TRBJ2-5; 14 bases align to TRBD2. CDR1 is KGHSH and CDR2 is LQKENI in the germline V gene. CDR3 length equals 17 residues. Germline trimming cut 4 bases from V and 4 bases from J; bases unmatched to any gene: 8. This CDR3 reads CASSLNGLAGGRETQYF. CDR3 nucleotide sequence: TGTGCCAGCTCACTTAACGGACTAGCGGGAGGTAGAGAGACCCAGTACTTC.

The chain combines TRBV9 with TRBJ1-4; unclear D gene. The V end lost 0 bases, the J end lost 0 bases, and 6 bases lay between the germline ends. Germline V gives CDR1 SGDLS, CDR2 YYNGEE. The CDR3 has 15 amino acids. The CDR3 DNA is TGTGCCAGCAGCGTAGCTCTCGCAACTAATGAAAAACTGTTTTTT. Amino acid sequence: CASSVALATNEKLFF.

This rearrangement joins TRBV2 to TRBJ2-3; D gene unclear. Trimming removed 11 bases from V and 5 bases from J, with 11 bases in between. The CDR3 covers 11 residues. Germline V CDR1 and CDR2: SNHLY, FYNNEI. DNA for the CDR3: TGTGCCGCCGCCTATAAAGATACGCAGTATTTT. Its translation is CAAAYKDTQYF.

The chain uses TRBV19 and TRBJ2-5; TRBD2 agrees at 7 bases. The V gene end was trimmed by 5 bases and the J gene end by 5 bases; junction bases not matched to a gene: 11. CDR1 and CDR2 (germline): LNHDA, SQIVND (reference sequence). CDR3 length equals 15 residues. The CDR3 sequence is CASSRWEGRGETQYF. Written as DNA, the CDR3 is TGTGCCAGTAGTCGGTGGGAGGGCCGAGGTGAGACCCAGTACTTC.

This CDR3 is CASSLARRTGASDTQYF. In DNA form, the CDR3 reads TGTGCCAGCAGCTTAGCGCGCCGGACAGGGGCGTCAGATACGCAGTATTTT. The chain is built from TRBV11-2 and TRBJ2-3, with 9 bases fitting TRBD1. From germline, CDR1 is SGHAT and CDR2 FQNNGV. The CDR3 is made up of 17 amino acids. J lost 4 bases, V lost 1 base, and 9 bases had no gene match.

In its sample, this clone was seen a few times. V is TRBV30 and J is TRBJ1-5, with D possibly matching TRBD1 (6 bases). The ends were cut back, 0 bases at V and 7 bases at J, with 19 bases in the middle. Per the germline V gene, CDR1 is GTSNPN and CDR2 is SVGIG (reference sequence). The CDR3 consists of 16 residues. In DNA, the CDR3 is TGTGCCTGGAGTGTTAGGGGCAGGACGGACAGCCAGCCCCAGCATTTT. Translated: CAWSVRGRTDSQPQHF.

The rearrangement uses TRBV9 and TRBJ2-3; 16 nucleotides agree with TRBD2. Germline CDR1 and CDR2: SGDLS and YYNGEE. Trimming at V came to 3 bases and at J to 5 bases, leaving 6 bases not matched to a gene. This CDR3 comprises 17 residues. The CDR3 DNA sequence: TGTGCCAGCAGCGCCGGGACTAGCGGGGGGGCCGAAGATACGCAGTATTTT. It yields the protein CASSAGTSGGAEDTQYF.

The CDR3 is CASSREFMANEQFF. The CDR3 coding sequence is TGTGCCAGCAGCCGGGAATTTATGGCTAATGAGCAGTTCTTC. The V call is TRBV14, the J call TRBJ2-1, with D hard to call. Per the germline V gene, CDR1 is SGHDN and CDR2 is FVKESK. V was pared by 4 bases and J by 7 bases, with 14 bases between. CDR3 size: 14 residues.